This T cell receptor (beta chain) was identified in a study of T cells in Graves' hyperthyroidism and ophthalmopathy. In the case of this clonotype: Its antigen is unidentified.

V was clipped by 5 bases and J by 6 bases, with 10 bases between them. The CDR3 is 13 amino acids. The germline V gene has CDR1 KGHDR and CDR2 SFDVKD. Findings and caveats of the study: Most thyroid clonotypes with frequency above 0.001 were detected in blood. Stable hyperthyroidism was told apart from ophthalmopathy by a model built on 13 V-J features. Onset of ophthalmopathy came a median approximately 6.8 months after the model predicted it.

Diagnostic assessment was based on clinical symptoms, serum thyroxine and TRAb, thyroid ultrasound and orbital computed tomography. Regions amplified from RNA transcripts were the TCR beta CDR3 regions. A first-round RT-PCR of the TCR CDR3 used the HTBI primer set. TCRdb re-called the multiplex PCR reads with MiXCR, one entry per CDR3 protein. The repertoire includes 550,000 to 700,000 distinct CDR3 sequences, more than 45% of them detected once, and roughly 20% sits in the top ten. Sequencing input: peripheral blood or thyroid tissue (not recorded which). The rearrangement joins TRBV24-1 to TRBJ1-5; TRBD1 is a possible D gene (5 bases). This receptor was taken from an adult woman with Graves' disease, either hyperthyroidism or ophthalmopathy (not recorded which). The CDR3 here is CATSVGGAQPQHF. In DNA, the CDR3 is TGTGCCACCAGTGTAGGAGGGGCTCAGCCCCAGCATTTT.